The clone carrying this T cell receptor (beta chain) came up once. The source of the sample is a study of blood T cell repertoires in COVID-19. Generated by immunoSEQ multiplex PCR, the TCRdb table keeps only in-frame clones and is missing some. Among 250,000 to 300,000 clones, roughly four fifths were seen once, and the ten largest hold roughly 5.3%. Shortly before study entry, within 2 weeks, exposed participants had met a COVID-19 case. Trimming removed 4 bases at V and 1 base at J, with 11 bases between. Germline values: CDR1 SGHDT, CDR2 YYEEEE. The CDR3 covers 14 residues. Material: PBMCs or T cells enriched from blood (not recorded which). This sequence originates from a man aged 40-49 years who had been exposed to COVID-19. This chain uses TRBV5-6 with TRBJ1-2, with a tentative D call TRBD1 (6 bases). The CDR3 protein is CASSPGQINYGYTF. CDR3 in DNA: TGTGCCAGCAGCCCTGGACAGATTAACTATGGCTACACCTTC.